This TCR beta chain appears in the sequencing data of a study of cytomegalovirus exposure and HLA in healthy donors. General observations from the study: Earlier analysis looked at TCR beta V segments, and most were productive about 87% or about 30% of the time. In vitro work confirmed that three CMV-associated chains recognize CMV antigens. What TCR beta sequences reportedly achieved was accurate prediction of HLA-A and HLA-B alleles in most subjects. After further analysis at a later stage, around 17,000 TCR beta sequences were associated with HLA alleles at 0.05 false discovery rate.

Germline CDR1 and CDR2: SNHLY and FYNNEI. After removal of 6 bases from V and 6 bases from J, the junction contained 6 bases not matched to a gene. This CDR3 contains 13 residues. As for this clone: The antigen is not known.

PCR primers comprised 60 Vbeta and 13 Jbeta primers. Repertoires were generated with immunoSEQ multiplex PCR, while TCRdb's copy carries only in-frame clones and drops some. Of about 110,000 clones detected, roughly 80% appear once; the ten largest clones hold 2% to 3%. The sequenced sample was PBMCs. This receptor was identified in a man between 40 and 49 years old in good health and CMV-seronegative. V is TRBV2 and J is TRBJ2-7; TRBD1 aligns across 9 bases. CDR3 amino acids: CASRPTGGFEQYF. The CDR3 DNA follows: TGTGCCAGCAGGCCGACAGGGGGGTTCGAGCAGTACTTC.